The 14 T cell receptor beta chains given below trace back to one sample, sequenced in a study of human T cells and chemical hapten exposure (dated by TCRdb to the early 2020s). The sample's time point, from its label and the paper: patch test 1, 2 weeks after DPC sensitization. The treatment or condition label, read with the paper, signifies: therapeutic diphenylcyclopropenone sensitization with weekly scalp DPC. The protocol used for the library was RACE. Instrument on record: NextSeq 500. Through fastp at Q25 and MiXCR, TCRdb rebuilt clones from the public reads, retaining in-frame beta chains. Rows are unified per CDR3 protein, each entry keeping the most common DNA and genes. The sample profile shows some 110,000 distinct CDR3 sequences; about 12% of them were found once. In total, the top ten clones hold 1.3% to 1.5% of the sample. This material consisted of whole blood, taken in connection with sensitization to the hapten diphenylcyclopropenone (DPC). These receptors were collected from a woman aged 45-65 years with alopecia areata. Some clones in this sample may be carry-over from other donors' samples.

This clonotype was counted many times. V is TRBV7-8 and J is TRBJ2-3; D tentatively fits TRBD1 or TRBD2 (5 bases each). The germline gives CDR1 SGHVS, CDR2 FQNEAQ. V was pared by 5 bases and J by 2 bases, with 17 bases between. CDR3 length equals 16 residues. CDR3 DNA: TGTGCCAGCAGCCCTACCCCTCGAGGGGCCACAGATACGCAGTATTTT. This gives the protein CASSPTPRGATDTQYF.

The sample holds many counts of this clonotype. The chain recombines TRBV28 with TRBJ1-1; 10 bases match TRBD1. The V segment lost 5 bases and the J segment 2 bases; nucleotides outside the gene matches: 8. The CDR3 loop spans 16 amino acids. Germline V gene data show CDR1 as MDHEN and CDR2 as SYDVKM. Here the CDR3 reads CASSTGTGALNTEAFF. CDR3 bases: TGTGCCAGCAGTACTGGGACAGGGGCTCTTAACACTGAAGCTTTCTTT.

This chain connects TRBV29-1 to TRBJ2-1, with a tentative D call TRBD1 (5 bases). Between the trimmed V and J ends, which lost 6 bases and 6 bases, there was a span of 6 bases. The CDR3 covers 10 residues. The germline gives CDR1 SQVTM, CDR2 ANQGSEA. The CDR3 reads CSVGRNEQFF. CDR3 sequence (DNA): TGCAGCGTGGGGCGCAATGAGCAGTTCTTC.

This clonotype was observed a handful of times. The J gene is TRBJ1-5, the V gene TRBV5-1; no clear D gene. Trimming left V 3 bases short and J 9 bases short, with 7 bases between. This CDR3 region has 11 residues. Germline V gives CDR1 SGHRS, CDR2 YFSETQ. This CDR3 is CASSWLAPQHF. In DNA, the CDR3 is TGCGCCAGCAGCTGGTTGGCGCCCCAGCATTTT.

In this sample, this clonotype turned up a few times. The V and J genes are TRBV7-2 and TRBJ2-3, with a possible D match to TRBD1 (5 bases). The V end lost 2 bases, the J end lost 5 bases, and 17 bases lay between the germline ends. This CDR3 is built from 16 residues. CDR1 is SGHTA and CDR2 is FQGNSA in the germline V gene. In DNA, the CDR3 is TGTGCCAGCAGCTTAAGGGGATGGAGCCAGCGAGATACGCAGTATTTT. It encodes CASSLRGWSQRDTQYF.

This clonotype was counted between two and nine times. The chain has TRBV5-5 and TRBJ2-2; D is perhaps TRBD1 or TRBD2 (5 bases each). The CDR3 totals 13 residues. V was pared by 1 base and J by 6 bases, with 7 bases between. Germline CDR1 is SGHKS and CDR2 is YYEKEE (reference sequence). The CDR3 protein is CASSLRGAGELFF. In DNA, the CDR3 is TGTGCCAGCAGCTTGAGGGGAGCCGGGGAGCTGTTTTTT. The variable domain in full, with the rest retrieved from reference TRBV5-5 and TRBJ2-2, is DAGVTQSPTHLIKTRGQQVTLRCSPISGHKSVSWYQQVLGQGPQFIFQYYEKEERGRGNFPDRFSARQFPNYSSELNVNALLLGDSALYLCASSLRGAGELFFGEGSRLTVL.

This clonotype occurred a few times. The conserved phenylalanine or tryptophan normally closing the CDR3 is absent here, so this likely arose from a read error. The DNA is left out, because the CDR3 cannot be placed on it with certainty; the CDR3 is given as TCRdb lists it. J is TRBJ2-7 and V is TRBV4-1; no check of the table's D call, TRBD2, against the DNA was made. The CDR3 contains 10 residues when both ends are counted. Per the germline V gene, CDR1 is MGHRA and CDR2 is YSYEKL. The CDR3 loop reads CASSQDRDLL.

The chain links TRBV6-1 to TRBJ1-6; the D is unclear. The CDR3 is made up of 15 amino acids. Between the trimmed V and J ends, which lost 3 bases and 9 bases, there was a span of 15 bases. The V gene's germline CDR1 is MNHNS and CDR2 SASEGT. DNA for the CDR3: TGTGCCAGCAGTGATTTCGGGCCATCCGGTTCACCCCTCCACTTT. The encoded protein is CASSDFGPSGSPLHF.

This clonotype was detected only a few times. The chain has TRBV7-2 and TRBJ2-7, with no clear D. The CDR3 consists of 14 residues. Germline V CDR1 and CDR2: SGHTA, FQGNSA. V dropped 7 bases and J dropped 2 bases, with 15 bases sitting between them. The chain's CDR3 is CASTTHLGPYEQYF. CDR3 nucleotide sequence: TGTGCCAGCACCACTCACCTAGGACCCTACGAGCAGTACTTC.

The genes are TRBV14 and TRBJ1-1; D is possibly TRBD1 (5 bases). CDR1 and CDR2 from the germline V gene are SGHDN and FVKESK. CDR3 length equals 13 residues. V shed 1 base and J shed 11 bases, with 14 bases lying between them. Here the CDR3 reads CASSQVRQGGAFF. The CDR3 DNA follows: TGTGCCAGCAGCCAAGTTCGGCAGGGAGGGGCTTTCTTT.

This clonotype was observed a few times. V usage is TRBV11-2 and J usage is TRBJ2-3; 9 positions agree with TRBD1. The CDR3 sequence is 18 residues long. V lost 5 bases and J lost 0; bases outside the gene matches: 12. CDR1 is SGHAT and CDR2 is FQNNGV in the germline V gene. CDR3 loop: CASSLRIPGQGSTDTQYF. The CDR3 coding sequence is TGTGCCAGCAGCCTACGTATCCCGGGACAGGGCAGCACAGATACGCAGTATTTT.

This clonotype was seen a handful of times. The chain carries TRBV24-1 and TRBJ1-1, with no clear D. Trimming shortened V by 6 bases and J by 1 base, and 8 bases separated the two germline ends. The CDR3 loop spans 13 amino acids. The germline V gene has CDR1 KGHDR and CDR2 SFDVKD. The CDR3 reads CATSRGRNTEAFF. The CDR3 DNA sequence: TGTGCCACCAGTCGGGGTCGGAACACTGAAGCTTTCTTT.

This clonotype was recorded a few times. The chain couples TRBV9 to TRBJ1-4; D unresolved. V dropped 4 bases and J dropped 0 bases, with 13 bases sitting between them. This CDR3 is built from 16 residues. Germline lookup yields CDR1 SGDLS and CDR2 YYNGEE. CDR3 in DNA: TGTGCCAGCAGCACCTACAGCTTTTCAACTAATGAAAAACTGTTTTTT. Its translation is CASSTYSFSTNEKLFF.

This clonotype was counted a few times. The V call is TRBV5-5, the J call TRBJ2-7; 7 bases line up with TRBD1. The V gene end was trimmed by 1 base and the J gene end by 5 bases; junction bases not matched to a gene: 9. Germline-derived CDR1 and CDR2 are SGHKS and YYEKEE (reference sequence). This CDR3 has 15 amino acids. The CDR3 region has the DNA TGTGCCAGCAGCTTGCCCTTACAGGGGCGGAACGAGCAGTACTTC. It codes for CASSLPLQGRNEQYF.